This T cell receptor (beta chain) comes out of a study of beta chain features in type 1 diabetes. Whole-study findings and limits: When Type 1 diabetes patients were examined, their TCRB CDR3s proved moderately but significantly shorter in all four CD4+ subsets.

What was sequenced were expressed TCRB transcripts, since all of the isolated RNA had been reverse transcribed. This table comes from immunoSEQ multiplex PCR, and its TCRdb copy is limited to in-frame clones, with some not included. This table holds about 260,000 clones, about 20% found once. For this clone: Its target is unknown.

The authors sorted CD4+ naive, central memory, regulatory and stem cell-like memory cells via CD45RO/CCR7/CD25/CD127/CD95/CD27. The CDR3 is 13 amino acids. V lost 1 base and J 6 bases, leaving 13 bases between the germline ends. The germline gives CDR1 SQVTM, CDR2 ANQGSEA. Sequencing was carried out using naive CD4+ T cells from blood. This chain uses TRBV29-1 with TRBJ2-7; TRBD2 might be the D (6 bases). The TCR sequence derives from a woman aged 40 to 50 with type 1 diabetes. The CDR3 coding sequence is TGCAGCGTTGAAGGCTCTGGGAGGAGCGAGCAGTACTTC. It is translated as CSVEGSGRSEQYF.